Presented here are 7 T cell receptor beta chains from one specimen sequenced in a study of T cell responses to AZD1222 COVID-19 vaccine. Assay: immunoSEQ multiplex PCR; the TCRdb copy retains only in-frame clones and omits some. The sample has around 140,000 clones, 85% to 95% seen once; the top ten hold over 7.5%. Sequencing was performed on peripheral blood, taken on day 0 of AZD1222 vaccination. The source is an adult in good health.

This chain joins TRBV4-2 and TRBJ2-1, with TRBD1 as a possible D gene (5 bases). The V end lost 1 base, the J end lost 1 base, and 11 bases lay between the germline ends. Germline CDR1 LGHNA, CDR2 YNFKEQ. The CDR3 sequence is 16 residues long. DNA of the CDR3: TGTGCCAGCAGCCAAGGAAGGCAGGGATCCTACAATGAGCAGTTCTTC. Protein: CASSQGRQGSYNEQFF.

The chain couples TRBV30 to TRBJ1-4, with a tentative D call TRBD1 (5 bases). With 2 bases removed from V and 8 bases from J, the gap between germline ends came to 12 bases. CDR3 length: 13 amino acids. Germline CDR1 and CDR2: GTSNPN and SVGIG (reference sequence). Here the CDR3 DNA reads TGTGCCTGGAGTAGGGGTGTGGGGGAAAAACTGTTTTTT. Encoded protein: CAWSRGVGEKLFF.

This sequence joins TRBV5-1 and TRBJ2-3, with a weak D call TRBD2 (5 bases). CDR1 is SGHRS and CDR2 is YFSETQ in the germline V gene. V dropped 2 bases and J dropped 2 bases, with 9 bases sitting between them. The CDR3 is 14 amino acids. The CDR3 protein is CASSFSVTTDTQYF. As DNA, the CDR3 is TGCGCCAGCAGCTTTAGCGTCACCACAGATACGCAGTATTTT.

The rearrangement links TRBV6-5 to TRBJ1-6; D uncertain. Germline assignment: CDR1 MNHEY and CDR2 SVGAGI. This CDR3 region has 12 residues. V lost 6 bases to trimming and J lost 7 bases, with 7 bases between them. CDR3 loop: CASRTANSPLHF. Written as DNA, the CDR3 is TGTGCCAGCAGAACAGCAAATTCACCCCTCCACTTT.

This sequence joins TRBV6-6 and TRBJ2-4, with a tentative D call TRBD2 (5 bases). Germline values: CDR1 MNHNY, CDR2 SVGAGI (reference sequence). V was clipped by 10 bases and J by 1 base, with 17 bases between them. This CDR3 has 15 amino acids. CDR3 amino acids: CATSKARGAKNIQYF. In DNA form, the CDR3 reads TGTGCCACTTCGAAGGCCCGAGGGGCCAAAAACATTCAGTACTTC.

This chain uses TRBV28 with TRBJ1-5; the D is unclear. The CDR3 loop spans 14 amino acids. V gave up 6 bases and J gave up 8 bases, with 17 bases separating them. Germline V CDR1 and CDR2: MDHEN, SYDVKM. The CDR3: CASRTGRDLKPQHF. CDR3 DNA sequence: TGTGCCAGCAGAACCGGAAGGGATTTGAAGCCCCAGCATTTT.

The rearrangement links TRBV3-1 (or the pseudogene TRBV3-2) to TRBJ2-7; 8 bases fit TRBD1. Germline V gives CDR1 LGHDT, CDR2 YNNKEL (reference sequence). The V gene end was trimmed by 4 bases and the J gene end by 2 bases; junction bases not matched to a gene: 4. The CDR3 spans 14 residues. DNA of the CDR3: TGTGCCAGCAGCCCCGGGACAGGACCCTACGAGCAGTACTTC. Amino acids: CASSPGTGPYEQYF.